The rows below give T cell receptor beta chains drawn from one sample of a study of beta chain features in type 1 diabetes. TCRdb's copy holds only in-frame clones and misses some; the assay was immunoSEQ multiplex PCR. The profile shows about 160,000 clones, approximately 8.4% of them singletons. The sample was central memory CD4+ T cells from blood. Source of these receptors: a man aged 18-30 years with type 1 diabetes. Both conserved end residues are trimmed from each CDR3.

CDR3 protein: ASSGTSGYNEQF
J gene: TRBJ2-1
V gene: TRBV11-2

CDR3 protein: ASSFREIEYNEQF
J gene: TRBJ2-1
V gene: TRBV5-1

CDR3 protein: ASSRNSGTSRGETQY
J gene: TRBJ2-5
V gene: TRBV7-2

CDR3 protein: ASSSRTQTYEQY
J gene: TRBJ2-7
V gene: TRBV7-2

CDR3 protein: ASSPSWGRGANVLT
J gene: TRBJ2-6
V gene: TRBV7-6

CDR3 protein: ASSTGGRETQY
J gene: TRBJ2-5
V gene: TRBV7-9

CDR3 protein: ASSSTGPPY
J gene: TRBJ2-7
V gene: TRBV5-6

CDR3 protein: ASSPSSGGNEQY
J gene: TRBJ2-7
V gene: TRBV18

CDR3 protein: ASSGQEFPDTQY
J gene: TRBJ2-3
V gene: TRBV21-1

CDR3 protein: ASSYSSSPGLSEQF
J gene: TRBJ2-1
V gene: TRBV6-5

CDR3 protein: ASSIMASGGGELF
J gene: TRBJ2-2
V gene: TRBV19

CDR3 protein: ASSFHGQGGTQY
J gene: TRBJ2-5
V gene: TRBV27

CDR3 protein: ASSWGAEQPQH
J gene: TRBJ1-5
V gene: TRBV6-5

CDR3 protein: ASSYDRGAETQY
J gene: TRBJ2-5
V gene: TRBV6-5

CDR3 protein: ASSSTGGDEQY
J gene: TRBJ2-7
V gene: TRBV11-3

CDR3 protein: ASSPDRADYGYT
J gene: TRBJ1-2
V gene: TRBV18

CDR3 protein: ASSLGAANTGELF
J gene: TRBJ2-2
V gene: TRBV27

CDR3 protein: ASYSGTGNGNEQF
J gene: TRBJ2-1
V gene: TRBV5-1

CDR3 protein: ASSSGLAGVTDTQY
J gene: TRBJ2-3
V gene: TRBV5-1

CDR3 protein: ASSLGLGTDTQY
J gene: TRBJ2-3
V gene: TRBV6-5

CDR3 protein: ASNGQENTEAF
J gene: TRBJ1-1
V gene: TRBV2

CDR3 protein: ASSSGILYGYT
J gene: TRBJ1-2
V gene: TRBV19

CDR3 protein: ASSSAGSPNTEAF
J gene: TRBJ1-1
V gene: TRBV28

CDR3 protein: AWMPGGWSTEAF
J gene: TRBJ1-1
V gene: TRBV30

CDR3 protein: ATSRLLSRGDEKLF
J gene: TRBJ1-4
V gene: TRBV15

CDR3 protein: AVQGRGETQY
J gene: TRBJ2-5
V gene: TRBV19

CDR3 protein: ASSFGLAGVTGELF
J gene: TRBJ2-2
V gene: TRBV5-1

CDR3 protein: ASSPDRGGFSNTEAF
J gene: TRBJ1-1
V gene: TRBV5-1

CDR3 protein: ASSLGASGQY
J gene: TRBJ2-7
V gene: TRBV7-2

CDR3 protein: ASSPPARGALDAQY
J gene: TRBJ2-3
V gene: TRBV14

CDR3 protein: ASSLTDTEAF
J gene: TRBJ1-1
V gene: TRBV11-2

CDR3 protein: ASSLFGGDTQY
J gene: TRBJ2-3
V gene: TRBV28

CDR3 protein: ASSRTSGTYEQY
J gene: TRBJ2-7
V gene: TRBV5-4